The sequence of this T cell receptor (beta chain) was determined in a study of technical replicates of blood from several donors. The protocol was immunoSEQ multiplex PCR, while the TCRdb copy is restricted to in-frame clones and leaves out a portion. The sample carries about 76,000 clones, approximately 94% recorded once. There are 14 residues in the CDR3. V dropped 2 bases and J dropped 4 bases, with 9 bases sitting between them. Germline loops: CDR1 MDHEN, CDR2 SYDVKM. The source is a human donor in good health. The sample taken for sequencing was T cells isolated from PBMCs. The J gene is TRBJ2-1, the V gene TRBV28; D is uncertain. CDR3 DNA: TGTGCCAGCAGTTTACTGGCCCTTTACAATGAGCAGTTCTTC. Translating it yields CASSLLALYNEQFF.